These T cell receptor beta chains were read from a single sample in a study of cytomegalovirus exposure and HLA in healthy donors. Only in-frame clones appear in the TCRdb table, and some are missing; sequencing was by immunoSEQ multiplex PCR. The sample shows roughly 100,000 clones, about 81% of them seen only once. The sequenced sample was PBMCs. The receptors here all came from a man under 40 in good health and CMV-seronegative. Each CDR3 is given with its conserved first and last residue. The D gene is left open where the match is weak. Clone sizes are given selectively: once, few, many, or a class where the clone is expanded.

J gene: TRBJ2-4
V gene: TRBV30
D gene: -
clone size: -
CDR3 protein: CAWSVAGVAKNIQYF
CDR3 DNA: TGTGCCTGGAGTGTCGCAGGCGTAGCCAAAAACATTCAGTACTTC

J gene: TRBJ2-3
V gene: TRBV7-9
D gene: TRBD1
clone size: few
CDR3 protein: CASSFRDRGRLSTDTQYF
CDR3 DNA: TGTGCCAGCAGCTTCCGGGACAGGGGGCGTTTGAGCACAGATACGCAGTATTTT

J gene: TRBJ2-7
V gene: TRBV28
D gene: -
clone size: -
CDR3 protein: CASSLLLRQNSYEQYF
CDR3 DNA: TGTGCCAGCAGTTTATTGCTGAGACAGAACTCCTACGAGCAGTACTTC

J gene: TRBJ1-2
V gene: TRBV6-5
D gene: TRBD1
clone size: -
CDR3 protein: CASRDRGRRGYTF
CDR3 DNA: TGTGCCAGCAGGGACAGGGGTCGACGCGGCTACACCTTC

J gene: TRBJ1-2
V gene: TRBV7-2
D gene: -
clone size: once
CDR3 protein: CASSFSQGKGYTF
CDR3 DNA: TGTGCCAGCAGCTTTTCACAGGGTAAAGGCTACACCTTC

J gene: TRBJ2-2
V gene: TRBV7-9
D gene: TRBD1
clone size: -
CDR3 protein: CASSEGQGRSGELFF
CDR3 DNA: TGTGCCAGCAGCGAGGGACAGGGAAGGTCCGGGGAGCTGTTTTTT

J gene: TRBJ1-1
V gene: TRBV7-2
D gene: -
clone size: few
CDR3 protein: CASSTRVGGTEAFF
CDR3 DNA: TGTGCCAGCAGCACCAGGGTGGGGGGGACTGAAGCTTTCTTT

J gene: TRBJ2-2
V gene: TRBV28
D gene: -
clone size: -
CDR3 protein: CASSYLGAGELFF
CDR3 DNA: TGTGCCAGCAGTTACCTCGGGGCCGGGGAGCTGTTTTTT

J gene: TRBJ1-4
V gene: TRBV11-3
D gene: -
clone size: -
CDR3 protein: CASSLYPNEKLFF
CDR3 DNA: TGTGCCAGCAGCCTATACCCTAATGAAAAACTGTTTTTT

J gene: TRBJ1-5
V gene: TRBV6-7
D gene: -
clone size: -
CDR3 protein: CASSYSRGVQPQHF
CDR3 DNA: TGTGCCAGCAGTTACTCCAGGGGAGTTCAACCCCAGCATTTT

J gene: TRBJ1-2
V gene: TRBV10-3
D gene: TRBD1
clone size: once
CDR3 protein: CAISESDRANHYGYTF
CDR3 DNA: TGTGCCATCAGTGAGTCGGACAGGGCCAACCACTATGGCTACACCTTC

J gene: TRBJ2-1
V gene: TRBV4-1
D gene: TRBD2
clone size: -
CDR3 protein: CASSQDGLAGGYNEQFF
CDR3 DNA: TGCGCCAGCAGCCAAGATGGGCTAGCGGGGGGTTACAATGAGCAGTTCTTC

J gene: TRBJ1-4
V gene: TRBV4-1
D gene: -
clone size: few
CDR3 protein: CASNSPSGEKLFF
CDR3 DNA: TGCGCCAGCAATAGTCCTTCTGGTGAAAAACTGTTTTTT

J gene: TRBJ1-1
V gene: TRBV2
D gene: TRBD1
clone size: -
CDR3 protein: CATRTGVMNTEAFF
CDR3 DNA: TGTGCCACCAGGACAGGGGTTATGAACACTGAAGCTTTCTTT

J gene: TRBJ1-2
V gene: TRBV20-1
D gene: TRBD1
clone size: few
CDR3 protein: CSALDRVGYTF
CDR3 DNA: TGCAGTGCATTGGACAGGGTCGGCTACACCTTC

J gene: TRBJ1-2
V gene: TRBV20-1
D gene: -
clone size: -
CDR3 protein: CSAMGQGGYTF
CDR3 DNA: TGCAGTGCTATGGGGCAGGGGGGCTACACCTTC

J gene: TRBJ1-3
V gene: TRBV15
D gene: -
clone size: -
CDR3 protein: CATSRVPGAGSGNTIYF
CDR3 DNA: TGTGCCACCAGCAGAGTTCCAGGGGCAGGTTCTGGAAACACCATATATTTT

J gene: TRBJ1-1
V gene: TRBV2
D gene: -
clone size: -
CDR3 protein: CASSESRLFGTEAFF
CDR3 DNA: TGTGCCAGCAGTGAATCGAGGCTCTTCGGCACTGAAGCTTTCTTT

J gene: TRBJ1-3
V gene: TRBV4-3
D gene: -
clone size: -
CDR3 protein: CASSQGSSSGNTIYF
CDR3 DNA: TGCGCCAGCAGCCAAGGTAGCAGCTCTGGAAACACCATATATTTT

J gene: TRBJ2-1
V gene: TRBV7-2
D gene: TRBD2
clone size: -
CDR3 protein: CASSLESGGGRYEQFF
CDR3 DNA: TGTGCCAGCAGCTTAGAAAGTGGCGGGGGGAGGTATGAGCAGTTCTTC

J gene: TRBJ2-1
V gene: TRBV11-2
D gene: TRBD1
clone size: -
CDR3 protein: CASSPNVRDRQQFF
CDR3 DNA: TGTGCCAGCAGCCCAAACGTCCGGGACAGGCAGCAGTTCTTC

J gene: TRBJ1-1
V gene: TRBV7-2
D gene: -
clone size: -
CDR3 protein: CASSLTTGLYMNTEAFF
CDR3 DNA: TGTGCCAGCAGCTTAACGACAGGTCTTTATATGAACACTGAAGCTTTCTTT

J gene: TRBJ2-1
V gene: TRBV7-9
D gene: -
clone size: -
CDR3 protein: CASSPPHRVYNEQFF
CDR3 DNA: TGTGCCAGCAGCCCCCCCCACAGGGTCTACAATGAGCAGTTCTTC

J gene: TRBJ1-1
V gene: TRBV19
D gene: -
clone size: once
CDR3 protein: CASIKNTEAFF
CDR3 DNA: TGTGCCAGTATAAAAAACACTGAAGCTTTCTTT

J gene: TRBJ1-4
V gene: TRBV27
D gene: TRBD1
clone size: -
CDR3 protein: CASSSSRTGATDFEKLFF
CDR3 DNA: TGTGCCAGCAGTTCCAGCCGGACAGGGGCTACGGATTTTGAAAAACTGTTTTTT

J gene: TRBJ2-1
V gene: TRBV15
D gene: TRBD2
clone size: -
CDR3 protein: CATSRGPAGNEQFF
CDR3 DNA: TGTGCCACCAGCAGAGGTCCAGCGGGGAATGAGCAGTTCTTC

J gene: TRBJ1-6
V gene: TRBV5-4
D gene: TRBD1
clone size: -
CDR3 protein: CASSGGTGNSYNSPLHF
CDR3 DNA: TGTGCCAGCAGCGGCGGGACAGGCAACTCCTATAATTCACCCCTCCACTTT

J gene: TRBJ2-3
V gene: TRBV6-5
D gene: TRBD1
clone size: -
CDR3 protein: CASSYRTGTDTQYF
CDR3 DNA: TGTGCCAGCAGTTACCGGACAGGGACAGATACGCAGTATTTT

J gene: TRBJ1-2
V gene: TRBV4-2
D gene: -
clone size: once
CDR3 protein: CASSPVRDYGYTF
CDR3 DNA: TGTGCCAGCAGCCCGGTGAGGGACTATGGCTACACCTTC

J gene: TRBJ2-3
V gene: TRBV7-9
D gene: -
clone size: -
CDR3 protein: CASSPTQGDTQYF
CDR3 DNA: TGTGCCAGCAGCCCGACTCAGGGAGATACGCAGTATTTT

J gene: TRBJ1-1
V gene: TRBV27
D gene: -
clone size: -
CDR3 protein: CASSLSGGGEAFF
CDR3 DNA: TGTGCCAGCAGTTTGTCGGGGGGAGGGGAAGCTTTCTTT

J gene: TRBJ2-7
V gene: TRBV28
D gene: TRBD2
clone size: -
CDR3 protein: CASSQRLAGSSYEQYF
CDR3 DNA: TGTGCCAGCAGTCAAAGACTAGCGGGTAGCTCCTACGAGCAGTACTTC

J gene: TRBJ2-7
V gene: TRBV28
D gene: TRBD1
clone size: once
CDR3 protein: CASSEDRGGTYEQYF
CDR3 DNA: TGTGCCAGCAGCGAAGACAGGGGCGGGACCTACGAGCAGTACTTC

J gene: TRBJ2-7
V gene: TRBV15
D gene: -
clone size: -
CDR3 protein: CAISTRGSDEQYF
CDR3 DNA: TGTGCCATTTCCACAAGGGGGAGCGACGAGCAGTACTTC

J gene: TRBJ2-5
V gene: TRBV19
D gene: TRBD2
clone size: -
CDR3 protein: CASSNPRTSGGIQETQYF
CDR3 DNA: TGTGCCAGTAGTAACCCTAGGACTAGCGGGGGAATCCAAGAGACCCAGTACTTC

J gene: TRBJ1-3
V gene: TRBV7-2
D gene: -
clone size: -
CDR3 protein: CASSLAPSSGNTIYF
CDR3 DNA: TGTGCCAGCAGCTTAGCGCCCAGCTCTGGAAACACCATATATTTT

J gene: TRBJ2-2
V gene: TRBV10-2
D gene: -
clone size: -
CDR3 protein: CASSQQGRTGELFF
CDR3 DNA: TGCGCCAGCAGTCAACAGGGACGCACCGGGGAGCTGTTTTTT

J gene: TRBJ2-5
V gene: TRBV9
D gene: TRBD2
clone size: -
CDR3 protein: CASSRPSGGQETQYF
CDR3 DNA: TGTGCCAGCAGCCGGCCTAGCGGGGGGCAAGAGACCCAGTACTTC

J gene: TRBJ2-7
V gene: TRBV27
D gene: TRBD1
clone size: few
CDR3 protein: CASRIPGQHFYEQYF
CDR3 DNA: TGTGCCAGCAGGATACCGGGACAGCATTTCTACGAGCAGTACTTC

J gene: TRBJ2-5
V gene: TRBV9
D gene: TRBD2
clone size: -
CDR3 protein: CASSQGLAGSGETQYF
CDR3 DNA: TGTGCCAGCAGCCAGGGACTAGCGGGGAGTGGAGAGACCCAGTACTTC

J gene: TRBJ1-4
V gene: TRBV4-3
D gene: -
clone size: -
CDR3 protein: CASSRSNGEKLFF
CDR3 DNA: TGCGCCAGCAGCCGTTCTAACGGGGAAAAACTGTTTTTT

J gene: TRBJ2-7
V gene: TRBV5-1
D gene: -
clone size: -
CDR3 protein: CASSGGGAYEQYF
CDR3 DNA: TGCGCCAGCAGCGGAGGGGGGGCATACGAGCAGTACTTC

J gene: TRBJ1-4
V gene: TRBV5-1
D gene: -
clone size: -
CDR3 protein: CASSLLPGFGTNEKLFF
CDR3 DNA: TGCGCCAGCAGCTTGCTTCCGGGATTCGGAACTAATGAAAAACTGTTTTTT

J gene: TRBJ2-7
V gene: TRBV7-2
D gene: TRBD1
clone size: -
CDR3 protein: CASSFGQGFSEQYF
CDR3 DNA: TGTGCCAGCAGCTTCGGACAGGGGTTTAGCGAGCAGTACTTC

J gene: TRBJ1-5
V gene: TRBV30
D gene: TRBD1
clone size: -
CDR3 protein: CAWGDRYSNQPQHF
CDR3 DNA: TGTGCCTGGGGGGACAGATATAGCAATCAGCCCCAGCATTTT

J gene: TRBJ2-1
V gene: TRBV9
D gene: -
clone size: -
CDR3 protein: CASSVPSVHGIYNEQFF
CDR3 DNA: TGTGCCAGCAGCGTCCCAAGCGTTCACGGGATTTACAATGAGCAGTTCTTC

J gene: TRBJ2-3
V gene: TRBV11-2
D gene: TRBD2
clone size: -
CDR3 protein: CASLRPSGSRGAPTDTQYF
CDR3 DNA: TGTGCCAGCCTGAGGCCTAGCGGGAGTCGAGGAGCCCCCACAGATACGCAGTATTTT

J gene: TRBJ2-5
V gene: TRBV18
D gene: -
clone size: -
CDR3 protein: CASHNQISQETQYF
CDR3 DNA: TGTGCCAGCCACAACCAGATTTCGCAAGAGACCCAGTACTTC

J gene: TRBJ2-7
V gene: TRBV20-1
D gene: -
clone size: -
CDR3 protein: CSADSYEQYF
CDR3 DNA: TGCAGTGCCGACAGCTACGAGCAGTACTTC

J gene: TRBJ1-5
V gene: TRBV30
D gene: TRBD1
clone size: -
CDR3 protein: CAWSVTGGFQPQHF
CDR3 DNA: TGTGCCTGGAGTGTCACAGGGGGCTTTCAGCCCCAGCATTTT

J gene: TRBJ2-7
V gene: TRBV15
D gene: -
clone size: few
CDR3 protein: CATSRVVSEAPEQYF
CDR3 DNA: TGTGCCACCAGCAGAGTGGTCTCGGAGGCTCCCGAGCAGTACTTC

J gene: TRBJ1-2
V gene: TRBV5-1
D gene: -
clone size: -
CDR3 protein: CASSPGGDYGYTF
CDR3 DNA: TGCGCCAGCAGCCCTGGGGGGGACTATGGCTACACCTTC

J gene: TRBJ2-7
V gene: TRBV7-6
D gene: TRBD1
clone size: -
CDR3 protein: CASSLAPGQTYEQYF
CDR3 DNA: TGTGCCAGCAGCTTAGCTCCGGGACAGACCTACGAGCAGTACTTC

J gene: TRBJ2-7
V gene: TRBV7-2
D gene: TRBD1
clone size: -
CDR3 protein: CASSSGQQLEQYF
CDR3 DNA: TGTGCCAGCAGCTCGGGACAGCAGCTGGAGCAGTACTTC

J gene: TRBJ2-3
V gene: TRBV9
D gene: -
clone size: -
CDR3 protein: CASSVPTLPSERLGTDTQYF
CDR3 DNA: TGTGCCAGCAGCGTCCCAACCCTCCCATCTGAGCGATTGGGCACAGATACGCAGTATTTT

J gene: TRBJ2-3
V gene: TRBV6-5
D gene: -
clone size: -
CDR3 protein: CASRLQGISTDTQYF
CDR3 DNA: TGTGCCAGCAGGCTACAGGGTATCAGCACAGATACGCAGTATTTT

J gene: TRBJ2-5
V gene: TRBV5-4
D gene: -
clone size: -
CDR3 protein: CASTWKGGGETQYF
CDR3 DNA: TGTGCCAGCACATGGAAAGGGGGTGGTGAGACCCAGTACTTC